Listed here are 13 T cell receptor beta chains from one sample, sequenced in a study of a mutant IDH1 vaccine in newly diagnosed glioma. Time point specified: baseline, week 1 (first vaccination visit). Indicated treatment: pre-vaccination baseline after standard-of-care therapy. Only in-frame clones appear in the TCRdb table, and some are missing; sequencing was by immunoSEQ multiplex PCR. The sample includes tens of thousands of clones, 86% seen only once; the top ten take under 3.5%. Source: PBMCs, taken from a glioma patient treated with radiotherapy, temozolomide or both. The receptors derive from a man aged 25-40 years with glioma.

The chain is built from TRBV4-2 and TRBJ2-4; TRBD1 aligns across 9 bases. The CDR3 runs 16 residues. The J segment lost 5 bases and the V segment lost 3 bases, leaving 8 bases of the junction unmatched. In germline, CDR1 is LGHNA, CDR2 YNFKEQ. In DNA form, the CDR3 reads TGTGCCAGCAGCCATGGACAGGGGAAAGGAGAAAACATTCAGTACTTC. Translation: CASSHGQGKGENIQYF.

The genes are TRBV2 and TRBJ1-2, with D uncertain. Germline-derived CDR1 and CDR2 are SNHLY and FYNNEI. V lost 6 bases to trimming and J lost 1 base, with 6 bases between them. The CDR3 sequence is 12 residues long. The CDR3 spells CASSLYNYGYTF. DNA for the CDR3: TGTGCCAGCAGCCTCTATAACTATGGCTACACCTTC. Using reference TRBV2 and TRBJ1-2 for the parts outside the CDR3, the full variable domain is EPEVTQTPSHQVTQMGQEVILRCVPISNHLYFYWYRQILGQKVEFLVSFYNNEISEKSEIFDDQFSVERPDGSNFTLKIRSTKLEDSAMYFCASSLYNYGYTFGSGTRLTVV.

This chain links TRBV7-8 with TRBJ1-2; 7 nucleotides align to TRBD1. CDR1 and CDR2 from the germline V gene are SGHVS and FQNEAQ. Unmatched junction bases numbered 12, after V lost 0 bases and J lost 8 bases. The CDR3 loop spans 16 amino acids. This CDR3 reads CASSLAVWNRGIGYTF. CDR3 DNA: TGTGCCAGCAGCTTAGCGGTATGGAACAGGGGAATCGGCTACACCTTC.

This chain connects TRBV28 to TRBJ1-1; 8 bases fit TRBD1. Germline V gives CDR1 MDHEN, CDR2 SYDVKM. V lost 4 bases and J lost 4; bases outside the gene matches: 17. The CDR3 totals 18 residues. CDR3 sequence: CASSSLPAGGLLSTEAFF. CDR3 coding DNA: TGTGCCAGCAGTTCGCTACCCGCAGGGGGCCTTTTGAGCACTGAAGCTTTCTTT.

The chain's CDR3 is CASSIDPRGHGGSNQPQHF. The DNA of the CDR3 is TGTGCCAGTAGTATAGATCCGCGGGGACATGGGGGTAGCAATCAGCCCCAGCATTTT. This chain links TRBV19 with TRBJ1-5, with D perhaps matching TRBD1 (6 bases). CDR1 and CDR2 (germline): LNHDA, SQIVND (reference sequence). The V end lost 0 bases, the J end lost 0 bases, and 18 bases lay between the germline ends. The CDR3 extends over 19 amino acids.

Remarks on this clone: The same CDR3 also results from other DNA sequences found in this sample. J is TRBJ1-1 and V is TRBV7-9; D gene ambiguous. V shed 2 bases and J shed 3 bases, with 4 bases lying between them. This CDR3 comprises 12 residues. CDR1 is SEHNR and CDR2 is FQNEAQ in the germline V gene (reference sequence). CDR3 DNA: TGTGCCAGCAGCTTACGTGACACTGAAGCTTTCTTT. Encoded protein: CASSLRDTEAFF.

The V call is TRBV28, the J call TRBJ1-5; D remains unclear. V was trimmed by 10 bases and J by 0 bases, leaving 10 bases between them. CDR3 size: 13 residues. Germline V gene lookup returns CDR1 MDHEN and CDR2 SYDVKM. CDR3 coding DNA: TGTGCCACCCGGGTCTATAGCAATCAGCCCCAGCATTTT. It codes for CATRVYSNQPQHF.

The chain has TRBV19 and TRBJ1-1, with D possibly being TRBD1 (5 bases). Germline V gene sequence: CDR1 LNHDA, CDR2 SQIVND (reference sequence). This CDR3 has 13 residues. The V end lost 8 bases, the J end lost 3 bases, and 13 bases lay between the germline ends. This CDR3 reads CASLKGDDTEAFF. CDR3 DNA: TGTGCCAGTTTAAAAGGGGACGACACTGAAGCTTTCTTT.

The chain couples TRBV7-6 to TRBJ1-1; 10 positions match TRBD1. The CDR3 has 17 amino acids. CDR1 is SGHVS, CDR2 FNYEAQ, per germline. The J segment lost 0 bases and the V segment lost 5 bases, leaving 9 bases of the junction unmatched. CDR3 DNA: TGTGCCAGCAGCCCTCGGGACAGGGGAATCATGAACACTGAAGCTTTCTTT. Encoded protein: CASSPRDRGIMNTEAFF.

The chain carries TRBV2 and TRBJ2-5; 15 nucleotides line up with TRBD2. The end of the DNA aligns better with TRBJ2-7, so the J call may be wrong. This CDR3 is built from 18 residues. Germline CDR1 and CDR2: SNHLY and FYNNEI. The CDR3 reads CASSEGLAGGRITYEQYF. The CDR3 region has the DNA TGTGCCAGCAGTGAGGGACTAGCGGGGGGCCGGATCACCTACGAGCAGTACTTC.

The V gene is TRBV28, the J gene TRBJ1-2; D possibly corresponds to TRBD1 (5 bases). The germline CDR1 and CDR2 sequences are MDHEN and SYDVKM. The V end was cut by 4 bases, the J end by 14 bases, with 14 bases between. This CDR3 is 11 amino acids long. The CDR3 region has the DNA TGTGCCAGCAGTTCCGGACACGTTAGGACCTTC. It yields the protein CASSSGHVRTF.

The chain uses TRBV29-1 and TRBJ2-7, with 12 bases that match TRBD2. Germline V gene sequence: CDR1 SQVTM, CDR2 ANQGSEA. The V segment lost 6 bases and the J segment 7 bases; nucleotides outside the gene matches: 10. There are 14 residues in the CDR3. The CDR3 DNA sequence: TGCAGCGTAACCGGACTAGCGGGATCGGGTGAGCAGTACTTC. As protein: CSVTGLAGSGEQYF.

This chain connects TRBV28 to TRBJ2-7; no definite D call. Germline loops: CDR1 MDHEN, CDR2 SYDVKM. The CDR3 totals 11 residues. V gave up 4 bases and J gave up 3 bases, with 4 bases separating them. The CDR3 sequence is CASSSYYEQYF. The CDR3 DNA reads as TGTGCCAGCAGTTCATACTACGAGCAGTACTTC. Combining the CDR3 with reference TRBV28 and TRBJ2-7 gives the whole variable domain DVKVTQSSRYLVKRTGEKVFLECVQDMDHENMFWYRQDPGLGLRLIYFSYDVKMKEKGDIPEGYSVSREKKERFSLILESASTNQTSMYLCASSSYYEQYFGPGTRLTVT.